The clone carrying this T cell receptor beta chain was seen only a few times. V was clipped by 3 bases and J by 0 bases, with 12 bases between them. Germline V gives CDR1 KGHSH, CDR2 LQKENI. There are 16 residues in the CDR3. The use of a sample-barcoded 5' primer and a J-beta primer mix characterized a second PCR of about 6 to 12 cycles. TCRdb itself ran the 5' RACE reads through MiXCR, one entry per CDR3 protein. The sample has some 560,000 distinct CDR3 sequences, roughly a quarter seen once. This record belongs to a study of blood T cells in healthy people across ages. As for the study in general: Per two T cells, about one barcoded beta molecule was captured through template switching.

These data also featured in a second study, about T cells of mothers and their children.

This clonotype was sampled from a boy younger than 10 in good health. The sequenced sample consisted of blood. The chain employs TRBV18 and TRBJ1-3; D is uncertain. The CDR3 loop is CASSPSATSSGNTIYF. CDR3 nucleotides: TGTGCCAGCTCACCTTCGGCAACAAGCTCTGGAAACACCATATATTTT.